A selection of T cell receptor beta chains follows, all from one sample in a study of blood T cells in healthy people across ages. A single record per CDR3 protein comes from TCRdb applying MiXCR to the 5' RACE reads. The sample lists 1.5 million to 2 million distinct CDR3 sequences, roughly 27% occurring once. What was sequenced was blood. All receptors derive from a woman in her 30s in good health. CDR3s include the opening cysteine and the closing phenylalanine or tryptophan. Fields, in order: J gene, D gene, clone size, V gene, CDR3 protein, CDR3 DNA. The D gene is left open where the match is weak. The size field is filled for only some rows; it gives once, few, many or a size class.

J: TRBJ1-2
D: -
size: -
V: TRBV5-1
CDR3: CASSPGALDGANYGYTF
DNA: TGCGCCAGCAGCCCAGGGGCCCTGGACGGAGCTAACTATGGCTACACCTTC

J: TRBJ2-1
D: TRBD2
size: many
V: TRBV27
CDR3: CASSTGTSDHNEQFF
DNA: TGTGCCAGCAGTACCGGGACTAGCGACCACAATGAGCAGTTCTTC

J: TRBJ2-1
D: TRBD1
size: -
V: TRBV20-1
CDR3: CSAERVGQGSYNEQFF
DNA: TGCAGTGCGGAGCGTGTGGGACAGGGCTCCTACAATGAGCAGTTCTTC

J: TRBJ1-6
D: TRBD1
size: -
V: TRBV28
CDR3: CASRPWDRGNSPLHF
DNA: TGTGCCAGCAGACCGTGGGACAGGGGTAATTCACCCCTCCACTTT

J: TRBJ2-1
D: TRBD2
size: -
V: TRBV29-1
CDR3: CSAGAGTSNYNEQFF
DNA: TGCAGCGCGGGGGCCGGGACTAGCAACTACAATGAGCAGTTCTTC

J: TRBJ2-1
D: -
size: -
V: TRBV28
CDR3: CASSSTLYNEQFF
DNA: TGTGCCAGCAGTTCCACCCTCTACAATGAGCAGTTCTTC

J: TRBJ1-2
D: -
size: few
V: TRBV3-1
CDR3: CASSPIYSGNYGYTF
DNA: TGTGCCAGCAGCCCGATCTATTCGGGTAACTATGGCTACACCTTC

J: TRBJ2-3
D: -
size: -
V: TRBV20-1
CDR3: CSAIPATDTQYF
DNA: TGCAGTGCTATCCCTGCCACAGATACGCAGTATTTT

J: TRBJ2-1
D: -
size: many
V: TRBV9
CDR3: CASSVDLESEQFF
DNA: TGTGCCAGCAGCGTAGATCTGGAAAGTGAGCAGTTCTTC

J: TRBJ2-1
D: TRBD2
size: few
V: TRBV3-1
CDR3: CASSSRDYVGGQFF
DNA: TGTGCCAGCAGCTCCCGGGACTACGTCGGGGGGCAGTTCTTC

J: TRBJ2-6
D: TRBD1
size: few
V: TRBV7-3
CDR3: CASSSKGQDSGANVLTF
DNA: TGTGCCAGCAGCTCCAAAGGACAGGACTCTGGGGCCAACGTCCTGACTTTC

J: TRBJ1-2
D: TRBD1
size: -
V: TRBV19
CDR3: CASLGQGRGYGYTF
DNA: TGTGCCAGCCTCGGACAGGGCCGCGGCTATGGCTACACCTTC

J: TRBJ2-7
D: -
size: -
V: TRBV28
CDR3: CASSFGLRGSYEQYF
DNA: TGTGCCAGCAGTTTTGGGTTAAGGGGATCCTACGAGCAGTACTTC

J: TRBJ2-5
D: -
size: -
V: TRBV11-2
CDR3: CASSWDPPRETQYF
DNA: TGTGCCAGCAGCTGGGATCCGCCCCGGGAGACCCAGTACTTC

J: TRBJ2-7
D: -
size: many
V: TRBV27
CDR3: CASSLGSKHEQYF
DNA: TGTGCCAGCAGTCTAGGGTCTAAACACGAGCAGTACTTC

J: TRBJ2-7
D: TRBD1
size: -
V: TRBV2
CDR3: CASSGTGGNEQYF
DNA: TGTGCCAGCAGCGGGACAGGAGGCAACGAGCAGTACTTC

J: TRBJ1-5
D: -
size: -
V: TRBV5-1
CDR3: CASSPGSGGGQPQHF
DNA: TGCGCCAGCAGCCCGGGGTCCGGCGGGGGTCAGCCCCAGCATTTT

J: TRBJ1-6
D: -
size: few
V: TRBV5-1
CDR3: CASSSLQDSPLHF
DNA: TGCGCCAGCAGCTCGTTACAAGATTCACCCCTCCACTTT

J: TRBJ2-7
D: TRBD2
size: many
V: TRBV4-1
CDR3: CASSQSLAGTYEQYF
DNA: TGCGCCAGCAGCCAATCACTAGCGGGGACCTACGAGCAGTACTTC

J: TRBJ2-1
D: -
size: many
V: TRBV5-1
CDR3: CASSGERAGIYNEQFF
DNA: TGCGCCAGCAGCGGGGAGCGGGCCGGCATCTACAATGAGCAGTTCTTC

J: TRBJ1-5
D: -
size: -
V: TRBV6-1
CDR3: CASINPGAGDNQPQHF
DNA: TGTGCCAGCATCAATCCCGGGGCAGGGGATAATCAGCCCCAGCATTTT

J: TRBJ2-1
D: -
size: few
V: TRBV7-3
CDR3: CASSRDGGRSYNEQFF
DNA: TGTGCCAGCAGCAGGGACGGGGGGCGTTCCTACAATGAGCAGTTCTTC

J: TRBJ1-5
D: -
size: -
V: TRBV4-3
CDR3: CASSQDLGNRPQHF
DNA: TGCGCCAGCAGCCAAGATTTGGGCAATCGGCCCCAGCATTTT

J: TRBJ1-3
D: -
size: -
V: TRBV7-6
CDR3: CASRSSLQGFLYF
DNA: TGTGCCAGCAGGTCCAGCCTGCAGGGATTCCTATATTTT

J: TRBJ2-7
D: TRBD1
size: many
V: TRBV10-3
CDR3: CAISESIGGFSYEQYF
DNA: TGTGCCATCAGTGAGTCGATAGGGGGCTTCTCCTACGAGCAGTACTTC

J: TRBJ2-2
D: TRBD2
size: -
V: TRBV11-2
CDR3: CASSSLAGGLIGELFF
DNA: TGTGCCAGCAGCTCACTAGCGGGAGGGCTGATCGGGGAGCTGTTTTTT

J: TRBJ1-6
D: TRBD1
size: -
V: TRBV29-1
CDR3: CSAWDSSYNSPLHF
DNA: TGCAGCGCTTGGGACAGCTCCTATAATTCACCCCTCCACTTT

J: TRBJ2-3
D: -
size: -
V: TRBV18
CDR3: CASSPAVDTQYF
DNA: TGTGCCAGCTCACCCGCTGTGGATACGCAGTATTTT

J: TRBJ2-7
D: -
size: -
V: TRBV3-1
CDR3: CVSSHSSYEQYF
DNA: TGTGTCAGCAGCCACTCGTCCTACGAGCAGTACTTC

J: TRBJ2-7
D: TRBD2
size: -
V: TRBV30
CDR3: CAWSGESGVHEQYF
DNA: TGTGCCTGGAGCGGTGAGAGCGGGGTCCACGAGCAGTACTTC

J: TRBJ2-7
D: TRBD2
size: few
V: TRBV20-1
CDR3: CSARDLTSGRSSYEQYF
DNA: TGCAGTGCTAGAGATCTGACTAGCGGGAGATCCTCGTACGAGCAGTACTTC

J: TRBJ2-5
D: -
size: many
V: TRBV7-3
CDR3: CASSPRQDAETQYF
DNA: TGTGCCAGCAGCCCCCGACAGGACGCGGAGACCCAGTACTTC